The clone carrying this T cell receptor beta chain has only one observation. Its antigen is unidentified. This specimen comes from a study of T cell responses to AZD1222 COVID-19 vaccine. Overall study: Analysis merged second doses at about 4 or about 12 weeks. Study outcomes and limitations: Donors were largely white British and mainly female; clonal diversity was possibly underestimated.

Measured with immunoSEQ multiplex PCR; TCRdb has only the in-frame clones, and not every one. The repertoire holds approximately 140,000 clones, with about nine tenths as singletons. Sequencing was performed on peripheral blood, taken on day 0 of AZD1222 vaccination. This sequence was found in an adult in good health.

In nucleotides, the CDR3 is TGTGCTAGTGGTTTGCCTTTGGGACAGGGCCCCTACGAGCAGTACTTC. Translating it yields CASGLPLGQGPYEQYF. The chain employs TRBV12-5 and TRBJ2-7, with 9 bases lining up with TRBD1. CDR1 is LGHNT and CDR2 is FRNRAP in the germline V gene. J was trimmed by 2 bases and V by 2 bases; bases with no gene match: 7. The CDR3 contains 16 residues.